This T cell receptor beta chain was profiled in a study of CD8+ T cells in alopecia areata. Overall study context: Spontaneous alopecia affected the approximately 6-13-month-old C3H/HeJ graft donors, whose skin was transplanted to roughly 6-11-week-old female C3H/HeJ mice.

This clone came up a few times. The antigen is unknown. The gene names given are mouse names. Read data end 3 residues before the CDR3 end; the end is taken from the germline J gene. CD4, CD8alpha, NKG2D, NKG2ACE and other markers were used to sort pooled cutaneous lymph node cells. CDR3 length: 16 amino acids. Germline V gene lookup returns CDR1 NNHNN and CDR2 SYGAGS (reference sequence). Trimming removed 1 base at V and 0 bases at J, with 8 bases between. Following extraction, RNA underwent reverse transcription to cDNA, which served as the sequencing template. Data came from immunoSEQ multiplex PCR; TCRdb stores just in-frame clones and leaves some out. The record shows more than 250,000 clones for this sample, with no singletons present. Study-level results: Clonality exceeded that of normal scalp in lesional scalp, most notably in alopecia totalis/universalis. In patients, TCRs were shared less clearly than in mice, and HLA may possibly be involved. Normal skin contains resident alphabeta T cells, and these are also sequenced in scalp samples.

The sample comprised CD4+ T cells sorted from a lymph node. This sequence joins TRBV13-2 and TRBJ1-6; D possibly corresponds to TRBD1 (6 bases). TRBJ1-6 is flagged as an ORF with uncertain function. The sequence was obtained from a C3H/HeJ mouse with alopecia areata. The MHC haplotype of this mouse line is H2-k. This chain's CDR3 is CASGDTGPSYNSPLYF. CDR3 DNA (partial): TGTGCCAGCGGTGATACAGGGCCTTCCTATAATTCGCCC.